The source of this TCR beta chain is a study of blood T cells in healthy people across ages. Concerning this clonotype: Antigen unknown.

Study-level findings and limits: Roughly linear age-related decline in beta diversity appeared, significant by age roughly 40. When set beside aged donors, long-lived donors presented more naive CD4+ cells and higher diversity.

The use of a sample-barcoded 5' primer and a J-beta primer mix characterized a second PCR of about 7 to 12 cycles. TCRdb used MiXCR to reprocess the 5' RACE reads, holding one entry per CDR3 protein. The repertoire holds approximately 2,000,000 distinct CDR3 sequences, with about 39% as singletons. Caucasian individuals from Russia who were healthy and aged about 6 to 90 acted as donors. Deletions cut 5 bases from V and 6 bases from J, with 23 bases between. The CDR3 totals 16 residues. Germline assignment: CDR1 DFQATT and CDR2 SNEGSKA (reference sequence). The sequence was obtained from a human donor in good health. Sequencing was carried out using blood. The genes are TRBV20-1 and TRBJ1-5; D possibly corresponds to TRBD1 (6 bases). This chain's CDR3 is CSARNPGQPGSQPQHF. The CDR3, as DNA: TGCAGTGCTCGCAACCCGGGACAACCAGGTAGTCAGCCCCAGCATTTT.